This TCR beta chain comes out of a study of human T cells and chemical hapten exposure. The overall study: A patient group, mainly female, showed alopecia areata, totalis or universalis. Notes on the study in general: TCRs exceeding a frequency of 1 in 1000 stayed unchanged under DPC sensitization.

The study used a library that attached unique molecular identifiers to individual cDNA molecules. MiXCR was run by TCRdb on the RACE reads, yielding one entry per CDR3 protein. The sample records some 43,000 distinct CDR3 sequences, about 4% being singletons. Noted time point: patch test 1, 2 weeks after DPC sensitization. Stated treatment: therapeutic diphenylcyclopropenone sensitization with weekly scalp DPC. It was unfractionated whole blood from which total RNA was extracted. This clonotype has a count of ten or more. What it recognizes is unknown. The source of this sequence is a man aged 50 to 60 with alopecia areata. Some clones in this sample may be carry-over from other donors' samples. The sample was whole blood, taken in connection with sensitization to the hapten diphenylcyclopropenone (DPC).

CDR3 DNA sequence: TGTGCCAGCAACCGGGAGTCCGCAGCTCAAGAGACCCAGTACTTC. This translates into CASNRESAAQETQYF. The V and J genes are TRBV5-8 and TRBJ2-5; weak D call: TRBD2 (6 bases). Trimming shortened V by 6 bases and J by 2 bases, and 17 bases separated the two germline ends. Germline V gives CDR1 SGHTS, CDR2 YDEGEE. The CDR3 totals 15 residues. Full variable domain (rest looked up from reference TRBV5-8 and TRBJ2-5): EAGVTQSPTHLIKTRGQQATLRCSPISGHTSVYWYQQALGLGLQFLLWYDEGEERNRGNFPPRFSGRQFPNYSSELNVNALELEDSALYLCASNRESAAQETQYFGPGTRLLVL.